This TCR beta chain originates from a study of CD4+ T cells in melanoma. Study-level results: Neoantigen-specific CD4+ T cells in melanoma reportedly had diverse differentiation states. CD8+ T cell, macrophage and B cell function reportedly correlated with neoantigen-specific CD4+ T cells.

CDR1 SNHLY and CDR2 FYNNEI come from the germline V gene. This CDR3 is built from 15 residues. The V end was cut by 6 bases, the J end by 5 bases, with 20 bases between. A note on this clone: The target antigen is unknown.

The protocol was immunoSEQ multiplex PCR, while the TCRdb copy is restricted to in-frame clones and leaves out a portion. The repertoire consists of some 110,000 clones, with about nine tenths occurring once and the leading ten covering approximately 3.5%. This receptor was obtained from a human donor with melanoma. The chain uses TRBV2 and TRBJ2-7, with D possibly called TRBD1 or TRBD2 (5 bases each). The sample taken for sequencing was peripheral blood. CDR3 in amino acids: CASRKNRDPFDEQYF. DNA of the CDR3: TGTGCCAGCAGAAAAAACCGGGACCCCTTCGACGAGCAGTACTTC.